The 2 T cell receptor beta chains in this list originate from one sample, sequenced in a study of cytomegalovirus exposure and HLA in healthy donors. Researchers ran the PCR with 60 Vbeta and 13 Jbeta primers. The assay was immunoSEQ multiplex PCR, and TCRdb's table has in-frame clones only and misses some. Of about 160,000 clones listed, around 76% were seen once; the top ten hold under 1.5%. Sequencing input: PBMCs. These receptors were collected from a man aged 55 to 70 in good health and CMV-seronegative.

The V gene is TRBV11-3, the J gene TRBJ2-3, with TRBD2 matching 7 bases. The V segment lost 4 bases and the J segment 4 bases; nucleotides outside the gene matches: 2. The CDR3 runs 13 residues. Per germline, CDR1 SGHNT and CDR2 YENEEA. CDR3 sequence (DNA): TGTGCCAGCAGCTCGACTAGCCCAGATACGCAGTATTTT. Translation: CASSSTSPDTQYF. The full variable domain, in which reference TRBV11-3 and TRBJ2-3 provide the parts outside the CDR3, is EAGVVQSPRYKIIEKKQPVAFWCNPISGHNTLYWYLQNLGQGPELLIRYENEEAVDDSQLPKDRFSAERLKGVDSTLKIQPAELGDSAVYLCASSSTSPDTQYFGPGTRLTVL.

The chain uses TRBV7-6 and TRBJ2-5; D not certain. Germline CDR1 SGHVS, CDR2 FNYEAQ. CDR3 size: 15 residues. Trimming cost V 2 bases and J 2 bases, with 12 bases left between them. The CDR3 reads CASSLNHGGQETQYF. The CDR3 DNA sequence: TGTGCCAGCAGCTTAAATCACGGCGGACAAGAGACCCAGTACTTC. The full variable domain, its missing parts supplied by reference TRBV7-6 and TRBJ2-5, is GAGVSQSPRYKVTKRGQDVALRCDPISGHVSLYWYRQALGQGPEFLTYFNYEAQQDKSGLPNDRFSAERPEGSISTLTIQRTEQRDSAMYRCASSLNHGGQETQYFGPGTRLLVL.